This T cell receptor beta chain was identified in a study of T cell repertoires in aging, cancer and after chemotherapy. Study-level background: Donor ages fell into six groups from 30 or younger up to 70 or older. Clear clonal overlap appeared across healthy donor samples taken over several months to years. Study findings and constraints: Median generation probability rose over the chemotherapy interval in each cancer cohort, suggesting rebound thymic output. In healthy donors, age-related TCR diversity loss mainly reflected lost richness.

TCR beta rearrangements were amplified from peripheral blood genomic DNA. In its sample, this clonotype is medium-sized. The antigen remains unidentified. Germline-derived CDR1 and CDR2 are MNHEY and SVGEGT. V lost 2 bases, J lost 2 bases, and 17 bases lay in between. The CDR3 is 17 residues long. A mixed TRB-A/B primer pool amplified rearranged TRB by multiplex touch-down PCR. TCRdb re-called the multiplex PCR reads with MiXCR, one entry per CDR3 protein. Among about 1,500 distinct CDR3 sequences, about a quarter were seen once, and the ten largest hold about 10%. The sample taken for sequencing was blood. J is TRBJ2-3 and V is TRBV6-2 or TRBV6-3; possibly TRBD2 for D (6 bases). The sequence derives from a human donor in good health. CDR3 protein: CASSYGLGAGPTDTQYF. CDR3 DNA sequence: TGTGCCAGCAGTTACGGGCTGGGCGCGGGGCCCACAGATACGCAGTATTTT.